These 22 T cell receptor beta chains were sequenced from one sample in a study of blood T cell repertoires in COVID-19. The assay was immunoSEQ multiplex PCR, and TCRdb's table has in-frame clones only and misses some. The sample holds over 350,000 clones, 70% to 90% seen once. The specimen was PBMCs or T cells enriched from blood (not recorded which). Receptors were obtained from a woman between 18 and 30 years old with acute COVID-19.

This chain joins TRBV7-6 and TRBJ2-2; 10 bases agree with TRBD1. Germline CDR1 reads SGHVS; CDR2 reads FNYEAQ. The V and J ends lost 5 bases and 7 bases, in that order; junction bases with no gene match: 10. This CDR3 is built from 16 residues. The CDR3 sequence is CASSPGTGVAGGELFF. In DNA, the CDR3 is TGTGCCAGCAGCCCCGGGACAGGGGTAGCTGGCGGGGAGCTGTTTTTT.

The chain links TRBV28 to TRBJ1-2; perhaps TRBD1 as D (6 bases). CDR3 length: 14 amino acids. The V end lost 7 bases, the J end lost 2 bases, and 14 bases lay between the germline ends. Germline V CDR1 and CDR2: MDHEN, SYDVKM. CDR3 in DNA: TGTGCCAGCAACCACAGGGCCCGAAACTATGGCTACACCTTC. This translates into CASNHRARNYGYTF.

The V and J genes are TRBV19 and TRBJ2-2, with 7 nucleotides matching TRBD1. Per the germline V gene, CDR1 is LNHDA and CDR2 is SQIVND (reference sequence). This CDR3 contains 16 residues. V dropped 4 bases and J dropped 3; count of bases not matched to a gene: 8. The CDR3 sequence is CASSKRTGAYTGELFF. For the CDR3, the DNA is TGTGCCAGTAGTAAGCGTACAGGGGCCTACACCGGGGAGCTGTTTTTT.

About this clone: Other nucleotide sequences from this sample produce the same CDR3. The chain recombines TRBV9 with TRBJ2-3; 7 bases line up with TRBD2. Trimming at V came to 2 bases and at J to 3 bases, leaving 9 bases not matched to a gene. The CDR3 is 16 amino acids. Germline V CDR1 and CDR2: SGDLS, YYNGEE. The CDR3 DNA follows: TGTGCCAGCAGCGTGGGCCTAGCGGCGATAACAGATACGCAGTATTTT. Amino acid sequence: CASSVGLAAITDTQYF. Full variable domain (remainder filled in from reference TRBV9 and TRBJ2-3): DSGVTQTPKHLITATGQRVTLRCSPRSGDLSVYWYQQSLDQGLQFLIQYYNGEERAKGNILERFSAQQFPDLHSELNLSSLELGDSALYFCASSVGLAAITDTQYFGPGTRLTVL.

With regard to this clone: Relative to the germline gene, one junction end is altered; a read error may explain this. The J gene is TRBJ2-3, the V gene TRBV19; weak D call: TRBD1 (5 bases). The length of the CDR3 is 11 residues. The V gene's germline CDR1 is LNHDA and CDR2 SQIVND (reference sequence). The CDR3, as DNA: TGCGCCTCAGGGTTTTCAGATACGCAGTATTTT. Translating it yields CASGFSDTQYF.

This clone is a singleton in its sample. The CDR3 DNA reads TGTGCCAGCAGCTTTTTTAGCGGGAGGGCCTACAATGAGCAGTTCTTC. The encoded protein is CASSFFSGRAYNEQFF. The rearrangement joins TRBV7-2 to TRBJ2-1; 11 nucleotides match TRBD2. V gave up 3 bases and J gave up 2 bases; unmatched junction bases: 3. This CDR3 contains 16 residues. Germline V gene lookup returns CDR1 SGHTA and CDR2 FQGNSA. The entire variable domain, with the rest obtained from reference TRBV7-2 and TRBJ2-1, is as follows: GAGVSQSPSNKVTEKGKDVELRCDPISGHTALYWYRQSLGQGLEFLIYFQGNSAPDKSGLPSDRFSAERTGGSVSTLTIQRTQQEDSAVYLCASSFFSGRAYNEQFFGPGTRLTVL.

Points on this clone: An end of the junction does not agree with germline; a read error may underlie this. The V call is TRBV6-1, the J call TRBJ2-7; D is perhaps TRBD1 (6 bases). The CDR3 contains 14 residues. In germline, CDR1 is MNHNS, CDR2 SASEGT. The CDR3 DNA reads TGTGCCATCAGTGAAGGGGACATCCGTGGCGAGCAGTACTTC. This translates into CAISEGDIRGEQYF.

This clone is classed as medium-sized. The J gene is TRBJ2-2, the V gene TRBV5-1; TRBD1 agrees at 10 bases. Germline V gene sequence: CDR1 SGHRS, CDR2 YFSETQ. Trimming took 6 bases from V and 6 from J; bases not matched to a gene: 11. This CDR3 is 16 amino acids long. CDR3 amino acids: CASTLRDRGRAGELFF. CDR3 nucleotide sequence: TGCGCCAGCACCCTCCGGGACAGGGGACGGGCCGGGGAGCTGTTTTTT.

This clone was seen more than once but under ten times. The sample contains more than one DNA sequence encoding this CDR3. This chain connects TRBV6-5 to TRBJ1-3; 7 positions agree with TRBD1. V trimming: 3 bases; J trimming: 4 bases; junction bases outside the gene matches: 6. This CDR3 spans 15 amino acids. The germline CDR1 and CDR2 sequences are MNHEY and SVGAGI. The CDR3 spells CASSYSDRAGNTIYF. CDR3 sequence (DNA): TGTGCCAGCAGTTATTCTGACAGGGCCGGAAACACCATATATTTT.

This chain links TRBV18 with TRBJ2-3; 7 bases are shared with TRBD2. Germline values: CDR1 KGHSH, CDR2 LQKENI. After removal of 4 bases from V and 2 bases from J, the junction contained 3 bases not matched to a gene. This CDR3 has 14 residues. In DNA, the CDR3 is TGTGCCAGCTCACAACTAGCGTCCACAGATACGCAGTATTTT. It is translated as CASSQLASTDTQYF.

This clone was detected only a few times. DNA for the CDR3: TGTGCCAGCAGCCATGACAGGGGGCTTGATGGCTACACCTTC. Its translation is CASSHDRGLDGYTF. This chain connects TRBV7-9 to TRBJ1-2; 10 positions match TRBD1. The V gene end was trimmed by 5 bases and the J gene end by 6 bases; junction bases not matched to a gene: 6. This CDR3 is built from 14 residues. The germline V gene has CDR1 SEHNR and CDR2 FQNEAQ (reference sequence). The full variable domain, rest sourced from reference TRBV7-9 and TRBJ1-2, is DTGVSQNPRHKITKRGQNVTFRCDPISEHNRLYWYRQTLGQGPEFLTYFQNEAQLEKSRLLSDRFSAERPKGSFSTLEIQRTEQGDSAMYLCASSHDRGLDGYTFGSGTRLTVV.

V is TRBV27 and J is TRBJ1-3; TRBD1 aligns across 8 bases. The CDR3 is 11 residues long. The germline gives CDR1 MNHEY, CDR2 SMNVEV (reference sequence). The J segment lost 16 bases and the V segment lost 10 bases, leaving 12 bases of the junction unmatched. The CDR3 region is CATRQGRRSYF. The CDR3 region has the DNA TGTGCCACCCGACAGGGGCGGCGTTCGTATTTT.

V is TRBV3-1 (or the pseudogene TRBV3-2) and J is TRBJ2-7; 9 nucleotides agree with TRBD1. Germline V gives CDR1 LGHDT, CDR2 YNNKEL (reference sequence). CDR3 length equals 17 residues. Trimming cost V 1 base and J 2 bases; bases outside gene matches: 9. The DNA of the CDR3 is TGTGCCAGCAGCCAAGCCCTTCCGGACAGGGGCGCCTACGAGCAGTACTTC. As protein: CASSQALPDRGAYEQYF.

The chain employs TRBV5-6 and TRBJ1-2; TRBD1 matches at 8 bases. V was pared by 1 base and J by 8 bases, with 7 bases of the junction left unmatched. CDR3 length: 14 amino acids. Germline CDR1 reads SGHDT; CDR2 reads YYEEEE. DNA for the CDR3: TGTGCCAGCAGCTTGAGGGGGGACAGGAGGGGCTACACCTTC. It codes for CASSLRGDRRGYTF.

This chain uses TRBV28 with TRBJ2-7; D is perhaps TRBD2 (6 bases). The CDR3 is 14 residues long. Germline V gives CDR1 MDHEN, CDR2 SYDVKM. The ends were cut back, 5 bases at V and 3 bases at J, with 14 bases in the middle. The CDR3 DNA is TGTGCCAGCAGTCCATGGGGGGATTACTACGAGCAGTACTTC. Protein sequence: CASSPWGDYYEQYF.

The chain employs TRBV5-5 and TRBJ2-5, with D possibly being TRBD1 (6 bases). The CDR3 length is 16 residues. Trimming shortened V by 2 bases and J by 1 base, and 15 bases separated the two germline ends. Germline CDR1 SGHKS, CDR2 YYEKEE (reference sequence). CDR3 sequence: CASSFSTGQFQETQYF. CDR3 coding DNA: TGTGCCAGCAGCTTTAGCACAGGGCAATTCCAAGAGACCCAGTACTTC.

The chain carries TRBV2 and TRBJ1-4; 9 bases match TRBD1. Per germline, CDR1 SNHLY and CDR2 FYNNEI. CDR3 length: 13 amino acids. V lost 4 bases to trimming and J lost 8 bases; unmatched junction nucleotides: 2. The CDR3 sequence: CASSVGTGEKLFF. DNA of the CDR3: TGTGCCAGCAGTGTTGGGACAGGGGAAAAACTGTTTTTT.

The chain recombines TRBV4-2 with TRBJ2-3; 7 nucleotides line up with TRBD1. V shed 6 bases and J 6 bases; nucleotides not matched to a gene: 15. Germline V CDR1 and CDR2: LGHNA, YNFKEQ. The CDR3 length is 16 residues. As DNA, the CDR3 is TGTGCCAGCAGTAAAGAGAGGGCAGGGGGTTCGGATACGCAGTATTTT. Amino acid sequence: CASSKERAGGSDTQYF.

This clone has just one count. J is TRBJ1-1 and V is TRBV19; 12 bases line up with TRBD1. The CDR3 runs to 15 residues. Looked up from germline, CDR1 is LNHDA and CDR2 is SQIVND (reference sequence). The J segment lost 5 bases and the V segment lost 10 bases, leaving 11 bases of the junction unmatched. The CDR3 DNA is TGTGCCACCCGTCCGGGACAGGGGGCAGAAACTGAAGCTTTCTTT. This gives the protein CATRPGQGAETEAFF.

This chain's CDR3 is CASSLGGTGGRRLFF. Written as DNA, the CDR3 is TGTGCCAGCAGCTTAGGCGGGACAGGGGGTCGAAGGCTGTTTTTT. The chain links TRBV7-2 to TRBJ1-4; 11 bases match TRBD1. This CDR3 has 15 amino acids. Trimming at V came to 1 base and at J to 14 bases, leaving 9 bases not matched to a gene. Germline V CDR1 and CDR2: SGHTA, FQGNSA.

This chain uses TRBV24-1 with TRBJ1-5, with TRBD1 as a possible D gene (5 bases). CDR1 and CDR2 from the germline V gene are KGHDR and SFDVKD. The CDR3 has 14 residues. V was clipped by 4 bases and J by 0 bases, with 6 bases between them. The CDR3 DNA reads as TGTGCCACCAGTGAAGGGGCTAGCAATCAGCCCCAGCATTTT. Amino acid sequence: CATSEGASNQPQHF.

The V call is TRBV7-6, the J call TRBJ2-2; D gene ambiguous. Germline V CDR1 and CDR2: SGHVS, FNYEAQ. Between the trimmed V and J ends, which lost 5 bases and 9 bases, there was a span of 19 bases. The CDR3 is made up of 15 amino acids. CDR3 protein: CASSPSPAVIRELFF. CDR3 bases: TGTGCCAGCAGCCCCTCTCCCGCGGTGATTCGGGAGCTGTTTTTT.